This T cell receptor beta chain is from a study of blood T cell repertoires in COVID-19. Deletions cut 5 bases from V and 0 bases from J, with 14 bases between. Looked up from germline, CDR1 is SGHTA and CDR2 is FQGTGA. The CDR3 totals 15 residues. Profiling relied on immunoSEQ multiplex PCR, and the TCRdb table lists in-frame clones only, not all of them. Of some 35,000 clones listed, roughly nine tenths are singletons. Sequencing was performed on peripheral blood. The V gene is TRBV7-3, the J gene TRBJ2-7; D not resolved. The sequence was collected from a man between 70 and 80 years old with acute or convalescent COVID-19. In nucleotides, the CDR3 is TGTGCCAGCAGCCTCGTAGCCGAAAGCTCCTACGAGCAGTACTTC. This encodes CASSLVAESSYEQYF.